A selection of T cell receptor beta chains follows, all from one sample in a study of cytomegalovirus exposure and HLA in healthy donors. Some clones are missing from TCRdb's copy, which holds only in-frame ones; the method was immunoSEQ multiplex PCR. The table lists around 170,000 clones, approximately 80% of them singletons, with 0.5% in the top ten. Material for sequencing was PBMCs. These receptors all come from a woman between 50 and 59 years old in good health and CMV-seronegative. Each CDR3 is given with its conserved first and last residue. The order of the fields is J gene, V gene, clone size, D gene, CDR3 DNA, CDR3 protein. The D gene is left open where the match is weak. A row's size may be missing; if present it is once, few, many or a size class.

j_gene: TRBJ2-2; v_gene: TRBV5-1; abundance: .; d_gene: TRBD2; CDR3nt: TGCGCCAGCAGCCCGGGACTACACACCGGGGAGCTGTTTTTT; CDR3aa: CASSPGLHTGELFF
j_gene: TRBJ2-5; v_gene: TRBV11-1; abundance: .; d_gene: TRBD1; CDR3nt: TGTGCCAGCAGCCCGGGACAGGGATGGGAGACCCAGTACTTC; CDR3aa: CASSPGQGWETQYF
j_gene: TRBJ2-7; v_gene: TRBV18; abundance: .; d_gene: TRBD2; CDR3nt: TGTGCCAGCTCACCACGGGAGGGGCTACGGATCTACGAGCAGTACTTC; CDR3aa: CASSPREGLRIYEQYF
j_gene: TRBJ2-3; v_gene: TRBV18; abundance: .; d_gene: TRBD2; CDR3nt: TGTGCCAGCTCACAACTAGCGGGCCACGGCACAGATACGCAGTATTTT; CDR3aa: CASSQLAGHGTDTQYF
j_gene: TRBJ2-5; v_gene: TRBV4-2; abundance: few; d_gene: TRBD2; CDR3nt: TGTGCCAGCAGCCAAGTGACTAGCGAACTCTCGGAGACCCAGTACTTC; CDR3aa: CASSQVTSELSETQYF
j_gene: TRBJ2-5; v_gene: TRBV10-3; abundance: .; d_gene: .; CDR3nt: TGTGCCATCAGTGAGTCGGCAGTAGAGACCCAGTACTTC; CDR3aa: CAISESAVETQYF
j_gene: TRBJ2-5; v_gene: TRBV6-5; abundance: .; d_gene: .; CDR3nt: TGTGCCAGCAGACAGGGTGCCTACATGGAGACCCAGTACTTC; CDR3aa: CASRQGAYMETQYF
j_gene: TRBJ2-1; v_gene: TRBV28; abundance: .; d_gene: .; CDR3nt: TGTGCCAGCAGTTTGGACTACCAGAGGGCCTACAATGAGCAGTTCTTC; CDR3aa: CASSLDYQRAYNEQFF
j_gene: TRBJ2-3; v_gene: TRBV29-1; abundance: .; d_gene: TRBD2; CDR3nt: TGCAGCGTTGGGACTAGCGGGGGTTTCACAGATACGCAGTATTTT; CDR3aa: CSVGTSGGFTDTQYF
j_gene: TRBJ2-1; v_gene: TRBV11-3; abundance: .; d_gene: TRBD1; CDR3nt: TGTGCCAGCAGCCAGGGACAGACCCCCTACAATGAGCAGTTCTTC; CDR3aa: CASSQGQTPYNEQFF
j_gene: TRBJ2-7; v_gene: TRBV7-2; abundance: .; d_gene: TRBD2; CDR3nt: TGTGCCAGCAGCCCCCGGGGACTAGCGGGGGCGGGTAGCTACGAGCAGTACTTC; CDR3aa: CASSPRGLAGAGSYEQYF
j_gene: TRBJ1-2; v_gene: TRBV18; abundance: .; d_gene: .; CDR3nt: TGTGCCAGCTCACCGGCAGGGGACTATGGCTACACCTTC; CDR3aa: CASSPAGDYGYTF